The 18 T cell receptor beta chains below all came from one sample that was sequenced in a study of blood T cell repertoires in COVID-19. Method: immunoSEQ multiplex PCR; TCRdb's copy keeps in-frame clones and lacks some. This table has about 240,000 clones, approximately 87% appearing once. The material sequenced was peripheral blood. The receptors stem from a man in his fifties or sixties with acute or convalescent COVID-19.

The chain joins TRBV4-1 to TRBJ2-1; weak D call: TRBD2 (6 bases). Germline lookup yields CDR1 MGHRA and CDR2 YSYEKL. The CDR3 extends over 15 amino acids. V was shortened by 0 bases and J by 5 bases, with 11 bases between the two germline ends. The CDR3 nucleotides read TGCGCCAGCAGCCAAGACGGGCGGGATAACAATGAGCAGTTCTTC. This translates into CASSQDGRDNNEQFF.

A few counts support this clone. The gene calls are TRBV27 and TRBJ2-7; possible D gene TRBD1, 5 bases. Germline CDR1 MNHEY, CDR2 SMNVEV (reference sequence). Between the trimmed V and J ends, which lost 5 bases and 2 bases, there was a span of 13 bases. CDR3 size: 14 residues. In DNA, the CDR3 is TGTGCCAGCAGTCCGCGGCAGGGCCCCTACGAGCAGTACTTC. It specifies CASSPRQGPYEQYF.

V is TRBV24-1 and J is TRBJ2-1; TRBD2 is a possible D gene (7 bases). The CDR3 has 13 residues. With 7 bases removed from V and 6 bases from J, the gap between germline ends came to 12 bases. Germline V lookup: CDR1 KGHDR, CDR2 SFDVKD. CDR3 sequence reads: CATRDSGTNEQFF. The CDR3 coding sequence is TGTGCCACCAGGGACAGCGGGACCAATGAGCAGTTCTTC.

This clone has more than one count but fewer than ten. The chain uses TRBV5-5 and TRBJ1-4, with D possibly matching TRBD1 (6 bases). The germline V gene has CDR1 SGHKS and CDR2 YYEKEE (reference sequence). The CDR3 consists of 15 residues. The ends were cut back, 3 bases at V and 8 bases at J, with 17 bases in the middle. CDR3 DNA: TGTGCCAGCAGCTCCGCCGGGACAATCCAAGAAAAACTGTTTTTT. Its translation: CASSSAGTIQEKLFF. The variable domain in full, completed from reference TRBV5-5 and TRBJ1-4, reads DAGVTQSPTHLIKTRGQQVTLRCSPISGHKSVSWYQQVLGQGPQFIFQYYEKEERGRGNFPDRFSARQFPNYSSELNVNALLLGDSALYLCASSSAGTIQEKLFFGSGTQLSVL.

This chain uses TRBV28 with TRBJ1-4; no clear D gene. The V gene lost 1 base and the J gene lost 10 bases, with 19 bases spanning the gap. The CDR3 is 16 amino acids. Germline V CDR1 and CDR2: MDHEN, SYDVKM. CDR3 DNA: TGTGCCAGCAGTTTATTTCCGACGGGAGTTAATAGAAAACTGTTTTTT. Protein product: CASSLFPTGVNRKLFF. The full variable domain, rest sourced from reference TRBV28 and TRBJ1-4, is DVKVTQSSRYLVKRTGEKVFLECVQDMDHENMFWYRQDPGLGLRLIYFSYDVKMKEKGDIPEGYSVSREKKERFSLILESASTNQTSMYLCASSLFPTGVNRKLFFGSGTQLSVL.

In regard to this clone: Distinct nucleotide sequences in the sample also encode this CDR3. This chain joins TRBV11-3 and TRBJ2-7; the D gene is possibly TRBD1 (5 bases). The V and J ends lost 0 bases and 1 base respectively, with 7 bases between them. Germline CDR1 is SGHNT and CDR2 is YENEEA. The CDR3 has 14 amino acids. As DNA, the CDR3 is TGTGCCAGCAGCTTAGAGCAGGGTTCCTACGAGCAGTACTTC. Protein sequence: CASSLEQGSYEQYF. The full variable domain, its missing parts supplied by reference TRBV11-3 and TRBJ2-7, is EAGVVQSPRYKIIEKKQPVAFWCNPISGHNTLYWYLQNLGQGPELLIRYENEEAVDDSQLPKDRFSAERLKGVDSTLKIQPAELGDSAVYLCASSLEQGSYEQYFGPGTRLTVT.

Worth noting for this clone: The same CDR3 can be traced to other DNA sequences in this sample. The V call is TRBV7-2, the J call TRBJ2-3; 7 bases match TRBD2. This CDR3 spans 15 amino acids. Germline assignment: CDR1 SGHTA and CDR2 FQGNSA. The trim removed 2 bases at V and 2 bases at J, leaving 4 bases unmatched. The chain's CDR3 is CASSLSGTSTDTQYF. The DNA for the CDR3 is TGTGCCAGCAGCTTAAGCGGGACCTCCACAGATACGCAGTATTTT.

The chain uses TRBV7-9 and TRBJ2-1; 12 positions agree with TRBD2. From germline, CDR1 is SEHNR and CDR2 FQNEAQ (reference sequence). With V trimmed by 4 bases and J by 6 bases, 7 bases remained unmatched. This CDR3 has 16 residues. The CDR3 loop reads CASSWTSGTRSNEQFF. In DNA form, the CDR3 reads TGTGCCAGCAGCTGGACTAGCGGGACGCGGAGCAATGAGCAGTTCTTC. The variable domain in full, completed from reference TRBV7-9 and TRBJ2-1, reads DTGVSQNPRHKITKRGQNVTFRCDPISEHNRLYWYRQTLGQGPEFLTYFQNEAQLEKSRLLSDRFSAERPKGSFSTLEIQRTEQGDSAMYLCASSWTSGTRSNEQFFGPGTRLTVL.

This chain links TRBV4-2 with TRBJ1-3, with D perhaps TRBD1 (6 bases). Germline V lookup: CDR1 LGHNA, CDR2 YNFKEQ. This CDR3 is 17 amino acids long. Trimming took 2 bases from V and 0 from J, leaving 14 bases between them. The CDR3 sequence is CASSQSIRTVSGNTIYF. The CDR3 DNA reads as TGTGCCAGCAGCCAATCCATACGGACAGTCTCTGGAAACACCATATATTTT.

This clone is a singleton in its sample. The chain recombines TRBV28 with TRBJ2-7; 11 positions agree with TRBD2. Germline CDR1 reads MDHEN; CDR2 reads SYDVKM. Trimming cost V 8 bases and J 2 bases; bases outside gene matches: 2. The CDR3 has 13 residues. The CDR3 here is CASLLAGAYEQYF. CDR3 in DNA: TGTGCCAGCCTACTAGCGGGAGCCTACGAGCAGTACTTC.

J is TRBJ1-5 and V is TRBV6-5, with D possibly TRBD1 on 6 matching bases. The CDR3 is made up of 16 amino acids. With 4 bases removed from V and 0 bases from J, the gap between germline ends came to 13 bases. Germline V gives CDR1 MNHEY, CDR2 SVGAGI. CDR3 sequence reads: CASSFSQDSSNQPQHF. The CDR3 bases are TGTGCCAGCAGTTTTTCCCAGGACAGTAGCAATCAGCCCCAGCATTTT.

The V call is TRBV13, the J call TRBJ2-1; TRBD1 aligns across 9 bases. This CDR3 has 14 residues. CDR1 is PRHDT and CDR2 is FYEKMQ in the germline V gene (reference sequence). Unmatched junction bases numbered 3, after V lost 5 bases and J lost 4 bases. The CDR3 reads CASSPDRGYNEQFF. CDR3 DNA: TGTGCCAGCAGCCCGGACAGGGGTTACAATGAGCAGTTCTTC. The full variable domain, with the rest looked up from reference TRBV13 and TRBJ2-1, is AAGVIQSPRHLIKEKRETATLKCYPIPRHDTVYWYQQGPGQDPQFLISFYEKMQSDKGSIPDRFSAQQFSDYHSELNMSSLELGDSALYFCASSPDRGYNEQFFGPGTRLTVL.

The gene calls are TRBV6-2 or TRBV6-3 and TRBJ1-1, with 7 bases identical to TRBD1. CDR3 length: 13 amino acids. Germline V gene sequence: CDR1 MNHEY, CDR2 SVGEGT. The V and J ends lost 4 bases and 7 bases, in that order; junction bases with no gene match: 6. The CDR3: CASSSTGNIEAFF. The DNA of the CDR3 is TGTGCCAGCAGTTCGACAGGGAATATTGAAGCTTTCTTT.

The chain joins TRBV5-1 to TRBJ2-1; 10 bases align to TRBD1. Germline V gives CDR1 SGHRS, CDR2 YFSETQ. With V trimmed by 2 bases and J by 6 bases, 14 bases remained unmatched. This CDR3 region has 18 residues. The chain's CDR3 is CASSFKREWRTGGNEQFF. DNA of the CDR3: TGCGCCAGCAGCTTTAAGAGAGAGTGGCGGACAGGGGGCAATGAGCAGTTCTTC.

This clone was counted a few times. The chain employs TRBV30 and TRBJ2-6; 7 bases agree with TRBD1. V gave up 6 bases and J gave up 3 bases; unmatched junction bases: 8. There are 15 residues in the CDR3. The germline V gene encodes CDR1 GTSNPN and CDR2 SVGIG (reference sequence). The CDR3, as DNA: TGTGCCTGTCATCATACAGGGGATGGGGCCAACGTCCTGACTTTC. Residues: CACHHTGDGANVLTF.

The CDR3 here is CASRSQTEGDNTEAFF. DNA for the CDR3: TGCGCCAGCAGAAGTCAGACAGAAGGCGATAACACTGAAGCTTTCTTT. The genes are TRBV10-1 and TRBJ1-1, with a tentative D call TRBD1 (5 bases). CDR3 size: 16 residues. Per the germline V gene, CDR1 is WNHNN and CDR2 is SYGVQD (reference sequence). Between the trimmed V and J ends, which lost 6 bases and 2 bases, there was a span of 19 bases.

V gene TRBV7-2 combines with J gene TRBJ2-3; a possible D gene is TRBD1 (6 bases). The CDR3 loop spans 16 amino acids. CDR1 and CDR2 from the germline V gene are SGHTA and FQGNSA. V shed 5 bases and J shed 2 bases, with 17 bases lying between them. The CDR3 reads CASSTGWGGYTDTQYF. For the CDR3, the DNA is TGTGCCAGCAGCACAGGGTGGGGCGGGTACACAGATACGCAGTATTTT.

The rearrangement joins TRBV7-3 to TRBJ1-1; D perhaps matches TRBD1 (6 bases). CDR3 length equals 17 residues. The V gene lost 2 bases and the J gene lost 4 bases, with 20 bases spanning the gap. In germline, CDR1 is SGHTA, CDR2 FQGTGA. CDR3 region: CASSLQARGSAGTEAFF. Written as DNA, the CDR3 is TGTGCCAGCAGCTTACAGGCCAGGGGAAGCGCGGGCACTGAAGCTTTCTTT.